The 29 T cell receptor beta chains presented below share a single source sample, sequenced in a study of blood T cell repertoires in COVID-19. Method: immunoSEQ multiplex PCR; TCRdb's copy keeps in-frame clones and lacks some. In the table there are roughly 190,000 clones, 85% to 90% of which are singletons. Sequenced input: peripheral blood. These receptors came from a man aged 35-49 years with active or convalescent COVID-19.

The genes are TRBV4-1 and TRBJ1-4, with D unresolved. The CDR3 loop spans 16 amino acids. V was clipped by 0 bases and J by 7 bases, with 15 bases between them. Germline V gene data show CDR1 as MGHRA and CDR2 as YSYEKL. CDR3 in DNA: TGCGCCAGCAGCCAAGATTCGGGGTTTTTAAGTGAAAAACTGTTTTTT. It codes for CASSQDSGFLSEKLFF.

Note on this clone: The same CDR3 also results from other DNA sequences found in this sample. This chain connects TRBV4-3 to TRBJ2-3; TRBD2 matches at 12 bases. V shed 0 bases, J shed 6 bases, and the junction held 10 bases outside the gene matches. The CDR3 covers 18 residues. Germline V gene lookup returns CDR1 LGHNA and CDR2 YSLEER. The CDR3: CASSQEGLAGGPTDTQYF. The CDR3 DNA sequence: TGCGCCAGCAGCCAAGAAGGGCTAGCGGGGGGGCCCACGGATACGCAGTATTTT.

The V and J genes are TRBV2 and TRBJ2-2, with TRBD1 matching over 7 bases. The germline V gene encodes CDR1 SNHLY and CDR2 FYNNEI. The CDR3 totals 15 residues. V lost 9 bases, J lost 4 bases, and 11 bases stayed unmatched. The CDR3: CASNLQGSVTGELFF. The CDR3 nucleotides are TGTGCCAGTAACTTACAGGGGTCGGTCACCGGGGAGCTGTTTTTT.

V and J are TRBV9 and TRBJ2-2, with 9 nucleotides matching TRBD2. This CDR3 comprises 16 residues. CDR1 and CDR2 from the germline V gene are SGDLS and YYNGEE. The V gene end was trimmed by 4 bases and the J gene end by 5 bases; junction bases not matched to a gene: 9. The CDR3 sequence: CASSSLAGAATGELFF. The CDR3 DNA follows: TGTGCCAGCAGCTCCTTAGCGGGGGCAGCAACCGGGGAGCTGTTTTTT.

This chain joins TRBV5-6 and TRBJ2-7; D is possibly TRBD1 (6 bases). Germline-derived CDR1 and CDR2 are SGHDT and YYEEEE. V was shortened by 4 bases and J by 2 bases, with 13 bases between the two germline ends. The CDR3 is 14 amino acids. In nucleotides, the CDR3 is TGTGCCAGCAGCGCCTCGGGACAAGCCTACGAGCAGTACTTC. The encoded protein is CASSASGQAYEQYF.

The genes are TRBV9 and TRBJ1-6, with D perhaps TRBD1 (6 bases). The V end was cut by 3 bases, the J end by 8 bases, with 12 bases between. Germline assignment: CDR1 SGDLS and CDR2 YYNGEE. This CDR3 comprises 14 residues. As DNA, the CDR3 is TGTGCCAGCAGCGGGGACACCTTTGATTCACCCCTCCACTTT. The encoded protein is CASSGDTFDSPLHF.

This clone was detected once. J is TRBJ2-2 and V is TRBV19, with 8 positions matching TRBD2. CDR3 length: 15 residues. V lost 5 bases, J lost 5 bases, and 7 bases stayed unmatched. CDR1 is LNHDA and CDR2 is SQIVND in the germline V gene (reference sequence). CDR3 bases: TGTGCCAGTAGTGAGATAGCGGGAATTACCGGGGAGCTGTTTTTT. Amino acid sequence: CASSEIAGITGELFF.

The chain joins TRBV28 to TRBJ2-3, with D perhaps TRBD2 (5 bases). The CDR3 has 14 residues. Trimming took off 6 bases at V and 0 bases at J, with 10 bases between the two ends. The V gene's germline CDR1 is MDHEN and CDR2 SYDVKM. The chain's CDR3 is CASRVEASTDTQYF. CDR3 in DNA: TGTGCCAGCAGGGTGGAGGCGAGCACAGATACGCAGTATTTT. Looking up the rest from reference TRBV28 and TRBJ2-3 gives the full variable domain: DVKVTQSSRYLVKRTGEKVFLECVQDMDHENMFWYRQDPGLGLRLIYFSYDVKMKEKGDIPEGYSVSREKKERFSLILESASTNQTSMYLCASRVEASTDTQYFGPGTRLTVL.

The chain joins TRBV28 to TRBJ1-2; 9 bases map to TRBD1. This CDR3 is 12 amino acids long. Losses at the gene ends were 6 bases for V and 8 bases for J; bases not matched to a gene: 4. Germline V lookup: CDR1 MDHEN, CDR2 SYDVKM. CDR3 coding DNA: TGTGCCAGCAGACAGGGGGCCTGGGGCTACACCTTC. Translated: CASRQGAWGYTF.

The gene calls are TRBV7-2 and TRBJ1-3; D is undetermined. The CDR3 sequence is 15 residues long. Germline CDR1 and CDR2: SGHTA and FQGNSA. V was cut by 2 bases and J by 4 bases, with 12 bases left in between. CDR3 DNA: TGTGCCAGCAGCTTAAGCGCAGCGAAAGGAAACACCATATATTTT. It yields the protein CASSLSAAKGNTIYF.

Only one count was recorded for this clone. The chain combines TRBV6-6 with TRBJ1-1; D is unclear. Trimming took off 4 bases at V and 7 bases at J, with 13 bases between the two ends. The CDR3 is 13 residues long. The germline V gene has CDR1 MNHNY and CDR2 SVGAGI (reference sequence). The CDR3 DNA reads TGTGCCAGCAGTTCAAAACACCATTTTGAAGCTTTCTTT. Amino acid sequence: CASSSKHHFEAFF.

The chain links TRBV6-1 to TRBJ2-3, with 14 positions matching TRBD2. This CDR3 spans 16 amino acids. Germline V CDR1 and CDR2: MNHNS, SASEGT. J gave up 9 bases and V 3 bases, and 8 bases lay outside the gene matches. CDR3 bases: TGTGCCAGCAGTGACCCGGGACTAGCGGGAGTTGAAACGCAGTATTTT. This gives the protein CASSDPGLAGVETQYF.

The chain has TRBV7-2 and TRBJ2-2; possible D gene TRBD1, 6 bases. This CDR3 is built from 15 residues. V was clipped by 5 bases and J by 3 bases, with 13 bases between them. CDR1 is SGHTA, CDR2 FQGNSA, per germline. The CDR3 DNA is TGTGCCAGCAGCCGGGACATCAGTTACACCGGGGAGCTGTTTTTT. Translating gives CASSRDISYTGELFF.

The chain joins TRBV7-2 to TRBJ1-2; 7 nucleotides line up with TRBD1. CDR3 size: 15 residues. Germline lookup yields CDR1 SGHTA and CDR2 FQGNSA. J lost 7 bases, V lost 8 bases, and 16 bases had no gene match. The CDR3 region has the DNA TGTGCCAGCGTTCTGGCGGGGCAGGGGGTATCTGGCTACACCTTC. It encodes CASVLAGQGVSGYTF.

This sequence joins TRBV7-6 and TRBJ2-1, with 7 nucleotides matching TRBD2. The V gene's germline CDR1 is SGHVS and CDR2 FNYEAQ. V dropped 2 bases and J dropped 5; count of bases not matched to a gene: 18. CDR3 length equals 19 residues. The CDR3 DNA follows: TGTGCCAGCAGCTTACGGCCAGCGGGACCAGCTGAGTACAACAATGAGCAGTTCTTC. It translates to CASSLRPAGPAEYNNEQFF.

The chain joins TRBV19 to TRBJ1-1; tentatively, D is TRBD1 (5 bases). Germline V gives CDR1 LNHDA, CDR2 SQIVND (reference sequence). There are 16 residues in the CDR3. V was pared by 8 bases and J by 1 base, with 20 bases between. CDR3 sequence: CASLYPDSPGNTEAFF. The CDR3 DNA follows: TGTGCCAGTTTGTACCCTGACAGCCCCGGGAACACTGAAGCTTTCTTT.

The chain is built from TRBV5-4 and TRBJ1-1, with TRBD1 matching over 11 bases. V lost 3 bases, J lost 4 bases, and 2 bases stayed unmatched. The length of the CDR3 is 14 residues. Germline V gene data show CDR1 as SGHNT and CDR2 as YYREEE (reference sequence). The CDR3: CASSWGTGGTEAFF. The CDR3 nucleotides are TGTGCCAGCAGCTGGGGGACAGGGGGCACTGAAGCTTTCTTT.

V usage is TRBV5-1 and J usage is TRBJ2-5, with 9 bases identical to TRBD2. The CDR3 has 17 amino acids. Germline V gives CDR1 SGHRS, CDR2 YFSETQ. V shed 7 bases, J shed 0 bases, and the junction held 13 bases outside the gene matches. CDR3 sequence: CASAATVAGDHQETQYF. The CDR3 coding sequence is TGCGCCAGCGCCGCTACCGTAGCGGGGGACCACCAAGAGACCCAGTACTTC. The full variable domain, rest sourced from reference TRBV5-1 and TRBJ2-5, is KAGVTQTPRYLIKTRGQQVTLSCSPISGHRSVSWYQQTPGQGLQFLFEYFSETQRNKGNFPGRFSGRQFSNSRSEMNVSTLELGDSALYLCASAATVAGDHQETQYFGPGTRLLVL.

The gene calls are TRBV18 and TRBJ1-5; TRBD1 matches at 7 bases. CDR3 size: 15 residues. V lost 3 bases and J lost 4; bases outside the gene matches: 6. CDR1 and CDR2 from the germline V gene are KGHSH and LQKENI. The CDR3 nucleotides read TGTGCCAGCTCACCGGAACAGGGGCTTAATCAGCCCCAGCATTTT. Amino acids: CASSPEQGLNQPQHF.

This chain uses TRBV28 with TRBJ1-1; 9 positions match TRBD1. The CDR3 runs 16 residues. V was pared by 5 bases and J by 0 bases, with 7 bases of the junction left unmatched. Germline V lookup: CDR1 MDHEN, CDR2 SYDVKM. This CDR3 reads CASSTSGTGLNTEAFF. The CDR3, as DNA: TGTGCCAGCAGTACCTCCGGGACAGGGTTGAACACTGAAGCTTTCTTT.

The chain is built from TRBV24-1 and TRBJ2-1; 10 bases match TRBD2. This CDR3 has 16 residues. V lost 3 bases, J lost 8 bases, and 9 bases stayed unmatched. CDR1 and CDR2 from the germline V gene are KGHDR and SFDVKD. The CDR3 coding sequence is TGTGCCACCAGTGATAGTCTAGCGGGAGAACTCCATGAGCAGTTCTTC. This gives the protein CATSDSLAGELHEQFF.

CDR3 nucleotide sequence: TGCGCCAGCAGCCAAGTGGGGGGGCTTAGAGATACGCAGTATTTT. Translation: CASSQVGGLRDTQYF. The genes are TRBV4-1 and TRBJ2-3, with D perhaps TRBD2 (7 bases). This CDR3 is 15 amino acids long. Germline values: CDR1 MGHRA, CDR2 YSYEKL. V gave up 1 base and J gave up 5 bases, with 13 bases separating them.

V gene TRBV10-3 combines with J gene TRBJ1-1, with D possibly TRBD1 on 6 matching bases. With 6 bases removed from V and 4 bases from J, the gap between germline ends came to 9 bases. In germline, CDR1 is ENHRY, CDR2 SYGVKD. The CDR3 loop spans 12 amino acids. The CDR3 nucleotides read TGTGCCATCAGCGGACAGAGCACTGAAGCTTTCTTT. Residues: CAISGQSTEAFF.

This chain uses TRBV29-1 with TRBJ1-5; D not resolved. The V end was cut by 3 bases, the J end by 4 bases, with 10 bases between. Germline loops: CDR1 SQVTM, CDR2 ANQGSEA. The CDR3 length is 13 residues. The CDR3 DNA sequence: TGCAGCGTTGAGATTGGCGGGAATCAGCCCCAGCATTTT. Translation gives CSVEIGGNQPQHF.

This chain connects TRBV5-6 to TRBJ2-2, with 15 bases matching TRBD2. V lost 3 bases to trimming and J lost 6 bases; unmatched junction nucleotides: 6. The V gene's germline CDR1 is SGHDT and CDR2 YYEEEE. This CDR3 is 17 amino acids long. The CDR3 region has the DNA TGTGCCAGCAGCTCTCGGACTAGCGGGGGGGCTGCCGGGGAGCTGTTTTTT. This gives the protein CASSSRTSGGAAGELFF.

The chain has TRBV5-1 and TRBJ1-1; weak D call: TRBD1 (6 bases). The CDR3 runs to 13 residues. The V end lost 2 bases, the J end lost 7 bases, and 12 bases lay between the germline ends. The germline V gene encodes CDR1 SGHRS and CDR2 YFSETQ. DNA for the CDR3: TGCGCCAGCAGCTTCCGGGACACCGATGAAGCTTTCTTT. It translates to CASSFRDTDEAFF.

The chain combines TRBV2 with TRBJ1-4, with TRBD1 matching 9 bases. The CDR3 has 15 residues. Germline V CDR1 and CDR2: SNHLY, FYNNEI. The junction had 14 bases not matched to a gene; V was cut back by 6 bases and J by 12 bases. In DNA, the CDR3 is TGTGCCAGCAGACCTGGGGGGACAGGGAGAGCAGAACTGTTTTTT. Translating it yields CASRPGGTGRAELFF.

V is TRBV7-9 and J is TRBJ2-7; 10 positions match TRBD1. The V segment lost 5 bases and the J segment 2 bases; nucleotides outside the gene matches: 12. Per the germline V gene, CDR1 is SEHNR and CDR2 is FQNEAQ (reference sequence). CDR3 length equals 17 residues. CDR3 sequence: CASSRATGGVEAYEQYF. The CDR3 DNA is TGTGCCAGCAGCCGCGCGACAGGGGGCGTTGAGGCCTACGAGCAGTACTTC.

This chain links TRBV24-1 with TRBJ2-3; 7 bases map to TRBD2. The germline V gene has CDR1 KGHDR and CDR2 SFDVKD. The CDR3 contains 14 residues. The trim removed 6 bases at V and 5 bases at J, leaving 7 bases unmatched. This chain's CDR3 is CATSSAGVIDTQYF. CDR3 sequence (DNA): TGTGCCACCAGTTCGGCGGGGGTGATAGATACGCAGTATTTT.